This T cell receptor (beta chain) was identified in a study of T cells in tuberculosis (dated by TCRdb to 2017 to 2018). With regard to the full study: To characterize T cells specific for the mycobacterial lipid antigen glucose monomycolate (GMM), the study used CD1B tetramers together with high-throughput TCR immunosequencing. A South African clinical cohort compared IGRA-negative adolescents, IGRA-positive adolescents with latent tuberculosis and adults with active tuberculosis, roughly 9 per group. PBMC from patients with active tuberculosis were archived either before the start of standard anti-tuberculosis treatment or within 7 days of starting that treatment.

There are a few counts of this clone. What this receptor recognizes is not known. Base quality data are lacking; no much larger clone is found one base away. The immunoSEQ multiplex PCR assay was used to generate TCR libraries, with TCR-beta and/or TCR-alpha/delta assays applied to each sample. The amplified TCR libraries were sequenced using the Illumina high-throughput platform. In the authors' own workflow: Clustering and dimensionality reduction relied on pairwise TCRdist distances among GMM-specific receptors from T cells that were either sorted ex vivo or expanded in vitro. Each clinical repertoire was assigned a mean NN-distance score, defined as the average TCRdist to the nearest 10% of tetramer-positive reference sequences. GEM TCR motif frequency was calculated as the fraction of unique TCRs that matched known GEM sequences in V/J usage and CDR3 length. Linear discriminant analysis with leave-one-out cross-validation, implemented in scikit-learn, was used to classify active tuberculosis. The source is immuneACCESS, and TCRdb retained only in-frame sequences with V and J called. Part of the clones is not carried over; for the studies checked, unresolved V genes explain less than half of this, and the remainder is unexplained. D and trimming come from the DNA, and the V and J calls and clone size come from that table. The sample yields fewer than 35,000 clones; roughly 88% were counted once. More than 4.5% of the sample comes from the top ten.

From its cysteine to its phenylalanine, the CDR3 spans 18 amino acids. The kept DNA is CDR3 alone, 54 bases in frame from the first base. Trimming accounts for 1 base at V and 2 bases at J, while the number of junction bases matched to no gene is 6. The germline V gene (reference sequence) yields SGHNT for CDR1 and YYREEE for CDR2. The time point label for this specimen denotes: new active TB diagnosis, blood taken before or within 7 days of starting treatment. Active tuberculosis patients were HIV-seronegative South African adults aged 18 years or older with a new diagnosis. Confirmation of active tuberculosis came from positive sputum smear microscopy and/or a positive M. tuberculosis culture. Immunosequencing of unsorted cryopreserved PBMC covered, on average, around 96,000 T cells per clinical donor. General findings and caveats noted by the study authors: Shorter CDR3-alpha lengths in active tuberculosis patients partly drove the smaller NN-distances, and the TCR-beta difference was not statistically significant. Smaller mean NN-distances to GMM-specific TCRs were observed in active tuberculosis TCR-alpha repertoires than in IGRA-negative controls, suggesting clonal expansion of GMM-specific TCRs. Clinical samples were chosen by availability of cryopreserved specimens, and active tuberculosis cases were adults while controls were adolescents. Using GEM motif frequencies, a classifier achieved under 75% accuracy, whereas a classifier built on the diverse GMM-specific repertoire got to more than 85% accuracy (AUROC roughly 0.88).

The chain couples TRBV5-4 to TRBJ1-6; the junction holds 10 bases that match TRBD1. The receptor's source is an adult with tuberculosis. The source material was PBMCs, sampled at tuberculosis diagnosis. Here is the DNA: TGTGCCAGCAGCTTGTTAGGACAGGGGGTAACCTATAATTCACCCCTCCACTTT. This codes for CASSLLGQGVTYNSPLHF.